This T cell receptor (beta chain) was retrieved from a study of OX40 agonist ivuxolimab in advanced cancers. Looking at the study overall: Ivuxolimab, which is an agonistic anti-OX40 (CD134) antibody, was administered to the patients.

There are 16 residues in the CDR3. The germline gives CDR1 MNHEY, CDR2 SMNVEV (reference sequence). Trimming cost V 10 bases and J 5 bases, with 23 bases left between them. TCRdb's table, derived via immunoSEQ multiplex PCR, lists solely in-frame clones and lacks some. The sample contains about 81,000 clones, around 80% of which appear only once. The sample here was CD4+ or CD8+ T cells sorted from blood, taken in a trial of the OX40 agonist ivuxolimab. This rearrangement joins TRBV27 to TRBJ2-2; D may correspond to TRBD1 or TRBD2 (5 bases each). The source is an adult with an advanced solid tumor such as melanoma, head and neck, liver or kidney cancer. In DNA, the CDR3 is TGTGCCACCCACTCTAACCACAGGTCGGGAACCGGGGAGCTGTTTTTT. It translates to CATHSNHRSGTGELFF.